These 22 T cell receptor beta chains were all obtained from the same sample, sequenced in a study of T-cell reconstitution after alpha-beta-depleted transplantation in children. A library of TCRbeta sequences, prepared with unique molecular identifiers, was generated. TCRdb re-called the PCR reads with MiXCR, one entry per CDR3 protein. Among 580,000 or so distinct CDR3 sequences listed, under 25% were seen once. The material was PBMCs, mostly from graft donor cells, obtained 360 days after TCRalphabeta/CD19-depleted stem cell transplant. These receptors all come from a boy in the first two years of life who had a stem cell transplant for acute myeloid leukemia, so the T cells may come from the graft donor.

This clonotype was observed many times. The chain is built from TRBV29-1 and TRBJ1-5; D gene ambiguous. This CDR3 region has 13 residues. CDR1 is SQVTM and CDR2 is ANQGSEA in the germline V gene. V lost 7 bases to trimming and J lost 3 bases, with 13 bases between them. CDR3 coding DNA: TGCAGCGCCACGATCGGCCCCAATCAGCCCCAGCATTTT. This encodes CSATIGPNQPQHF.

As for this clonotype: This may come from a read error, since a much larger clone is one base off. The chain couples TRBV28 to TRBJ2-3, with 7 bases identical to TRBD2. V shed 5 bases and J 1 base; nucleotides not matched to a gene: 9. Germline CDR1 and CDR2: MDHEN and SYDVKM. The CDR3 is 16 amino acids. CDR3 amino acids: CASSGEGIWGTDTQYF. CDR3 bases: TGTGCCAGCAGTGGGGAGGGTATTTGGGGCACAGATACGCAGTATTTT.

The chain links TRBV10-3 to TRBJ2-7; 10 bases are shared with TRBD1. Germline CDR1 is ENHRY and CDR2 is SYGVKD. The CDR3 has 15 residues. Trimming took 0 bases from V and 3 from J; bases not matched to a gene: 2. The CDR3 loop reads CAISESDRGDYEQYF. CDR3 DNA: TGTGCCATCAGTGAGTCGGACAGGGGGGACTACGAGCAGTACTTC.

This chain joins TRBV5-1 and TRBJ2-5; a possible D gene is TRBD2 (5 bases). From germline, CDR1 is SGHRS and CDR2 YFSETQ. Trimming stripped 0 bases from V and 4 bases from J, with 13 bases between. The length of the CDR3 is 15 residues. CDR3 sequence (DNA): TGCGCCAGCAGCTTGGAGGGCAATCGGGGAGAGACCCAGTACTTC. This encodes CASSLEGNRGETQYF.

This clonotype has ten or more counts. The chain has TRBV30 and TRBJ2-5; D possibly corresponds to TRBD2 (5 bases). Germline-derived CDR1 and CDR2 are GTSNPN and SVGIG (reference sequence). Trimming took off 1 base at V and 2 bases at J, with 17 bases between the two ends. This CDR3 has 16 residues. DNA for the CDR3: TGTGCCTGGAGTGATCGTCAGGTTTGGAGGCAAGAGACCCAGTACTTC. Translating it yields CAWSDRQVWRQETQYF.

The gene calls are TRBV12-3 or TRBV12-4 and TRBJ2-1; 7 bases line up with TRBD2. The CDR3 is made up of 16 amino acids. J lost 0 bases, V lost 6 bases, and 8 bases had no gene match. In DNA form, the CDR3 reads TGTGCCAGCAGGGCCCGACTAGCCGCCTCCTACAATGAGCAGTTCTTC. This codes for CASRARLAASYNEQFF.

This clonotype was detected ten times or more. The chain has TRBV5-1 and TRBJ2-7; TRBD1 agrees at 9 bases. There are 14 residues in the CDR3. The V gene's germline CDR1 is SGHRS and CDR2 YFSETQ. The V segment lost 0 bases and the J segment 7 bases; nucleotides outside the gene matches: 5. The CDR3 region has the DNA TGCGCCAGCAGCTTGGGGGACAGGGTATCGGAGCAGTACTTC. Translation gives CASSLGDRVSEQYF.

This clonotype has at least ten counts. The chain joins TRBV25-1 to TRBJ1-2; D perhaps matches TRBD1 (5 bases). This CDR3 is built from 15 residues. Deletions cut 6 bases from V and 6 bases from J, with 20 bases between. Germline CDR1 MGHDK, CDR2 SYGVNS. The CDR3 sequence: CASSLGAVVPDGYTF. The CDR3 bases are TGTGCCAGCAGCCTTGGGGCTGTCGTGCCCGATGGCTACACCTTC.

The chain uses TRBV5-1 and TRBJ2-3, with D hard to call. Germline CDR1 SGHRS, CDR2 YFSETQ. V was trimmed by 4 bases and J by 6 bases, leaving 18 bases between them. The CDR3 loop spans 15 amino acids. The DNA for the CDR3 is TGCGCCAGCAGCAGAGGTCCCGCTTATGTGGATACGCAGTATTTT. Translated, it gives CASSRGPAYVDTQYF.

Ten or more counts support this clonotype. The chain is built from TRBV6-5 and TRBJ1-5; D call uncertain. The germline V gene has CDR1 MNHEY and CDR2 SVGAGI. The CDR3 is made up of 14 amino acids. The germline V and J ends were trimmed by 6 bases and 0 bases, with 9 bases remaining between them. CDR3 sequence (DNA): TGTGCCAGCAGACCGGGTTCTAGCAATCAGCCCCAGCATTTT. Encoded protein: CASRPGSSNQPQHF.

The chain links TRBV6-1 to TRBJ2-1; 7 positions agree with TRBD2. CDR1 is MNHNS, CDR2 SASEGT, per germline. This CDR3 comprises 15 residues. V shed 6 bases, J shed 4 bases, and the junction held 9 bases outside the gene matches. The CDR3: CASSRPRGGYNEQFF. The CDR3 nucleotides are TGTGCCAGCAGCCGCCCCCGCGGGGGTTACAATGAGCAGTTCTTC.

V gene TRBV6-5 combines with J gene TRBJ2-6; a weak D match, TRBD1 (6 bases). This CDR3 has 15 amino acids. Germline CDR1 reads MNHEY; CDR2 reads SVGAGI. The germline V and J ends were trimmed by 6 bases and 2 bases, with 11 bases remaining between them. CDR3 coding DNA: TGTGCCAGCAGGTACACAGGGACTGGGGCCAACGTCCTGACTTTC. It is translated as CASRYTGTGANVLTF.

In DNA, the CDR3 is TGTGCCAGCAGTGAAGCAGGCAGGACCTATGGCTACACCTTC. Its protein is CASSEAGRTYGYTF. The chain links TRBV6-1 to TRBJ1-2; D uncertain. Trimming cost V 0 bases and J 4 bases, with 9 bases left between them. The CDR3 consists of 14 residues. The V gene's germline CDR1 is MNHNS and CDR2 SASEGT.

The table lists this clonotype with a few counts. This rearrangement joins TRBV20-1 to TRBJ2-2; 12 bases fit TRBD2. Unmatched junction bases numbered 5, after V lost 6 bases and J lost 6 bases. CDR1 is DFQATT, CDR2 SNEGSKA, per germline (reference sequence). The CDR3 runs 14 residues. CDR3 protein: CSALGLAGPGELFF. The CDR3 nucleotides are TGCAGTGCCTTAGGACTAGCGGGGCCCGGGGAGCTGTTTTTT.

This chain joins TRBV12-3 or TRBV12-4 and TRBJ2-1; 10 bases line up with TRBD2. The CDR3 loop spans 16 amino acids. The ends lost 5 bases at V and 7 bases at J; junction bases unmatched: 11. The CDR3 region is CASSATGLADPNEQFF. CDR3 in DNA: TGTGCCAGCAGTGCCACCGGACTAGCGGATCCTAATGAGCAGTTCTTC.

The chain uses TRBV30 and TRBJ1-1; 7 nucleotides agree with TRBD1. The junction had 2 bases not matched to a gene; V was cut back by 4 bases and J by 0 bases. Looked up from germline, CDR1 is GTSNPN and CDR2 is SVGIG (reference sequence). CDR3 length equals 13 residues. CDR3 sequence: CAWKGGLNTEAFF. In DNA, the CDR3 is TGTGCCTGGAAAGGGGGCTTGAACACTGAAGCTTTCTTT.

This clonotype was recorded at least ten times. This chain uses TRBV7-8 with TRBJ2-2; D gene uncertain. V was trimmed by 6 bases and J by 4 bases, leaving 15 bases between them. Germline CDR1 is SGHVS and CDR2 is FQNEAQ. CDR3 size: 15 residues. In DNA, the CDR3 is TGTGCCAGCAGACTACCCCGGGTAGGCACCGGGGAGCTGTTTTTT. It yields the protein CASRLPRVGTGELFF.

The chain uses TRBV24-1 and TRBJ1-5, with TRBD1 identical over 7 bases. The CDR3 is made up of 15 amino acids. Per the germline V gene, CDR1 is KGHDR and CDR2 is SFDVKD. V lost 7 bases and J lost 3; bases outside the gene matches: 8. DNA of the CDR3: TGTGCCACCAGCTCCCGGGACAGTCTCAATCAGCCCCAGCATTTT. Translated, it gives CATSSRDSLNQPQHF.

This clonotype was recorded many times. J is TRBJ2-1 and V is TRBV6-1; D assignment may be TRBD1 or TRBD2 (5 bases each). CDR3 length: 14 amino acids. Trimming left V 6 bases short and J 7 bases short, with 16 bases between. Germline values: CDR1 MNHNS, CDR2 SASEGT. CDR3 sequence reads: CASSREGKGNEQFF. For the CDR3, the DNA is TGTGCCAGCAGCCGAGAGGGGAAGGGAAATGAGCAGTTCTTC.

This clonotype was observed at least ten times. V gene TRBV5-6 combines with J gene TRBJ2-1, with D perhaps matching TRBD1 (6 bases). Trimming took 3 bases from V and 4 from J, leaving 11 bases between them. This CDR3 spans 14 amino acids. Germline assignment: CDR1 SGHDT and CDR2 YYEEEE. Written as DNA, the CDR3 is TGTGCCAGCAGCTGGATCAGGGGATACAATGAGCAGTTCTTC. Translating gives CASSWIRGYNEQFF.

V is TRBV11-2 and J is TRBJ2-2; 8 bases align to TRBD1. The CDR3 length is 15 residues. Per germline, CDR1 SGHAT and CDR2 FQNNGV. J lost 4 bases, V lost 10 bases, and 11 bases had no gene match. The CDR3 sequence: CATPHPDRVTGELFF. The CDR3, as DNA: TGTGCCACCCCTCATCCGGACAGGGTCACCGGGGAGCTGTTTTTT.

Turning to this clonotype: The conserved closing phenylalanine or tryptophan is absent in this CDR3, likely reflecting a read error. The DNA is left out, because the CDR3 cannot be placed on it with certainty; the CDR3 is given as TCRdb lists it. The V gene is TRBV20-1, the J gene TRBJ2-7. CDR1 DFQATT and CDR2 SNEGSKA come from the germline V gene (reference sequence). The CDR3 has 9 residues if both end residues are counted. CDR3 amino acids: CSARDLDRL.